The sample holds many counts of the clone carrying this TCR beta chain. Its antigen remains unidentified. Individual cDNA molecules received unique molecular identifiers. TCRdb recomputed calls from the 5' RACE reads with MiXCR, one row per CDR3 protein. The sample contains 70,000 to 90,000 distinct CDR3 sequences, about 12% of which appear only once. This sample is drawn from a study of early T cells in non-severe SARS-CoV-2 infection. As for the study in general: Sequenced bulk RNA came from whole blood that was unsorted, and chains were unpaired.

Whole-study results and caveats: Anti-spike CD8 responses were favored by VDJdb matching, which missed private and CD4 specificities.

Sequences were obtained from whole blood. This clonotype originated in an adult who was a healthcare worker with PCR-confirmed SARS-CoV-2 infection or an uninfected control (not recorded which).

The CDR3 region is CRALAWGSDTQYF. The CDR3 DNA reads TGCAGGGCACTAGCGTGGGGTTCAGATACGCAGTATTTT. The rearrangement uses TRBV20-1 and TRBJ2-3; TRBD2 matches at 7 bases. Germline V gives CDR1 DFQATT, CDR2 SNEGSKA (reference sequence). The CDR3 is made up of 13 amino acids.